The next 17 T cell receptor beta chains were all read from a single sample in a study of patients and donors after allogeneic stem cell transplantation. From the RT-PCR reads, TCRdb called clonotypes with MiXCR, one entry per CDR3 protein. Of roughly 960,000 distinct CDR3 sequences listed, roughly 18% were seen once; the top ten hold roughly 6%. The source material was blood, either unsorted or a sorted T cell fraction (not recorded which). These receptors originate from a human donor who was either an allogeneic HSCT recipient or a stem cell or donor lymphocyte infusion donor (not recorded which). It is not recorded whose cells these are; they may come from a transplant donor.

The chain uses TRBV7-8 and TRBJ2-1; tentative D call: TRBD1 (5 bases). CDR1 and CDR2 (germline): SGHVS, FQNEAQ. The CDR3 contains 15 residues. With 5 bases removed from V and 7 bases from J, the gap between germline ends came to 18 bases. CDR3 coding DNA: TGTGCCAGCAGCAATCAAAGGGGTCTTTCTAATGAGCAGTTCTTC. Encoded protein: CASSNQRGLSNEQFF. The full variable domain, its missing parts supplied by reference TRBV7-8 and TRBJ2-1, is GAGVSQSPRYKVAKRGQDVALRCDPISGHVSLFWYQQALGQGPEFLTYFQNEAQLDKSGLPSDRFFAERPEGSVSTLKIQRTQQEDSAVYLCASSNQRGLSNEQFFGPGTRLTVL.

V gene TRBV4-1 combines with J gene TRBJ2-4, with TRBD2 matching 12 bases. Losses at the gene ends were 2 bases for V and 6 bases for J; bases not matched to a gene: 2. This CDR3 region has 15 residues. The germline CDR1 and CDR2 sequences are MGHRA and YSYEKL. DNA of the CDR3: TGCGCCAGCAGCCAACAACTAGCGGGAGGAAACATTCAGTACTTC. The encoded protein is CASSQQLAGGNIQYF.

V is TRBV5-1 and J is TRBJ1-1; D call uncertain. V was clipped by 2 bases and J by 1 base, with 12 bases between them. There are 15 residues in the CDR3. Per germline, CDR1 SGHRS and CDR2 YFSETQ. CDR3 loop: CASSFSSFGNTEAFF. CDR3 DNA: TGCGCCAGCAGCTTTTCTTCGTTCGGGAACACTGAAGCTTTCTTT.

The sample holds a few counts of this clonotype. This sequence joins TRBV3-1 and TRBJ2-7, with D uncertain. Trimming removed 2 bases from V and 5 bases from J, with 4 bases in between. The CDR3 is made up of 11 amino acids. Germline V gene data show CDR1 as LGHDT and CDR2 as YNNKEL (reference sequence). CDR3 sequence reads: CASSQTNEQYF. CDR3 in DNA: TGTGCCAGCAGCCAAACTAACGAGCAGTACTTC.

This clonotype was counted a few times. Written as DNA, the CDR3 is TGTGCCAGCAAACCCGGGACTTACACCTACGAGCAGTACTTC. Translated, it gives CASKPGTYTYEQYF. The chain combines TRBV7-6 with TRBJ2-7; D may be TRBD2 (6 bases). V dropped 7 bases and J dropped 2 bases, with 15 bases sitting between them. The CDR3 totals 14 residues. Germline V gene data show CDR1 as SGHVS and CDR2 as FNYEAQ. Together with reference TRBV7-6 and TRBJ2-7, the CDR3 gives the full variable domain: GAGVSQSPRYKVTKRGQDVALRCDPISGHVSLYWYRQALGQGPEFLTYFNYEAQQDKSGLPNDRFSAERPEGSISTLTIQRTEQRDSAMYRCASKPGTYTYEQYFGPGTRLTVT.

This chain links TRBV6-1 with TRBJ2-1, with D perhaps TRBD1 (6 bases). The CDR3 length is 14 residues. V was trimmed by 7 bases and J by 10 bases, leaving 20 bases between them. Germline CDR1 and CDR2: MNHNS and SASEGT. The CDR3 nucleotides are TGTGCCAGCAACCTGGGTAGCGCCCAGGGGGAGCAGTTCTTC. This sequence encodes CASNLGSAQGEQFF.

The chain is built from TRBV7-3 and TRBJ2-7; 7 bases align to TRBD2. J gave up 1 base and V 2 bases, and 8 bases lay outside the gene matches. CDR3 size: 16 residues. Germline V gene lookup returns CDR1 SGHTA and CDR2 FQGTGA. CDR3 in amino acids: CASSLWEGPGSYEQYF. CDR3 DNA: TGTGCCAGCAGCTTATGGGAGGGTCCTGGGTCCTACGAGCAGTACTTC.

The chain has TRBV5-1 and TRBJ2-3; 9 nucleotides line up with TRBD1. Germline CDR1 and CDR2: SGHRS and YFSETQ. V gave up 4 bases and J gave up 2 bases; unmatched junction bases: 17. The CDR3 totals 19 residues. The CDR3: CASSPFGIFGTGTTDTQYF. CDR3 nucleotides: TGCGCCAGCAGCCCTTTTGGTATTTTCGGGACAGGGACCACAGATACGCAGTATTTT.

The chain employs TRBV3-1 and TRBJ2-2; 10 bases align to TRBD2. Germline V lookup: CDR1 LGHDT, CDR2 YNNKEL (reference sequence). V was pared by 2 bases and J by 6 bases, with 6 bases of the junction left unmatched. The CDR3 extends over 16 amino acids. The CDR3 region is CASSQHRAGGSGELFF. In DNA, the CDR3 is TGTGCCAGCAGCCAACACCGAGCGGGAGGGTCCGGGGAGCTGTTTTTT.

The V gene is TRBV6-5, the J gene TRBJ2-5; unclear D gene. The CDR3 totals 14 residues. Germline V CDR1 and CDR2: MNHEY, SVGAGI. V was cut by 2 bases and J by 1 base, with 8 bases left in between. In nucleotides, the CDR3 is TGTGCCAGCAGTTACCACCCGACCCAAGAGACCCAGTACTTC. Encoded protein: CASSYHPTQETQYF.

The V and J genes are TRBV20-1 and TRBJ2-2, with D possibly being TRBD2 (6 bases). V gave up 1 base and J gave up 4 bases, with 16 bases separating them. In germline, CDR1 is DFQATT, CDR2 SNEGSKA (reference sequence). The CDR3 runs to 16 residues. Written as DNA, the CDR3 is TGCAGTGCTAGAGTGCCCCTCGGGAGAGGCACCGGGGAGCTGTTTTTT. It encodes CSARVPLGRGTGELFF.

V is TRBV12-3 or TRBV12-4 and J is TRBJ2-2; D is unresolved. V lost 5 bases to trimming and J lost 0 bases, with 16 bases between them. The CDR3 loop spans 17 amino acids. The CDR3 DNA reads TGTGCCAGCAGTCCGCGAAGCACATCCTCGAACACCGGGGAGCTGTTTTTT. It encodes CASSPRSTSSNTGELFF.

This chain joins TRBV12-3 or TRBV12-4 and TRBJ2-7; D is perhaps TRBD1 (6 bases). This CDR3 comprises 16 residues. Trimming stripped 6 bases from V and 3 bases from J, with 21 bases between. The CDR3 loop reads CASSPSVWTAHYEQYF. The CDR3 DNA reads TGTGCCAGCAGCCCGTCAGTTTGGACAGCTCACTACGAGCAGTACTTC.

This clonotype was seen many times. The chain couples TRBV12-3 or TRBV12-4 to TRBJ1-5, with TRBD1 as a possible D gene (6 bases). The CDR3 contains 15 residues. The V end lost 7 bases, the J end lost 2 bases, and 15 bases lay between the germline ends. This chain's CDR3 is CASNNQGRGNQPQHF. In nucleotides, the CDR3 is TGTGCCAGCAACAATCAGGGGAGGGGCAATCAGCCCCAGCATTTT.

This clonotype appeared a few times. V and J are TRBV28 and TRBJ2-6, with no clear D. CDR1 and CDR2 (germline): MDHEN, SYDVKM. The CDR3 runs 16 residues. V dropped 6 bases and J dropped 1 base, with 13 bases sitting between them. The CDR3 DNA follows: TGTGCCAGCAGCCTATCCCTGCATTCTGGGGCCAACGTCCTGACTTTC. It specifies CASSLSLHSGANVLTF.

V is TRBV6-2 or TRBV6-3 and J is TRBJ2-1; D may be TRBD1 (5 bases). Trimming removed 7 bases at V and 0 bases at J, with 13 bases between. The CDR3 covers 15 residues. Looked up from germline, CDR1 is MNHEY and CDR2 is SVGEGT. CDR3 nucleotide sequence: TGTGCCAGCATCGATACAGGAAGCTCCTACAATGAGCAGTTCTTC. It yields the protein CASIDTGSSYNEQFF.

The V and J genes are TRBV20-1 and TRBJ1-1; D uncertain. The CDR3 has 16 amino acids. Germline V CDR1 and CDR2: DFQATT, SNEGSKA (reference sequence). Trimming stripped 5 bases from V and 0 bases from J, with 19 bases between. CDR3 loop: CSAPRRPIKMNTEAFF. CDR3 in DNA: TGCAGTGCTCCGCGACGCCCGATAAAAATGAACACTGAAGCTTTCTTT.